Below are 11 T cell receptor beta chains sequenced from a single sample in a study of beta chain features in type 1 diabetes. Of the isolated RNA, all was reverse transcribed, and so the sequenced material was expressed TCRB transcripts. The assay was immunoSEQ multiplex PCR, and TCRdb's table has in-frame clones only and misses some. The sample lists 40,000 or so clones; around 52% were seen once. What was sequenced was Tregs from blood. The receptors were gathered from a woman under 30 in good health.

This clone has only one observation. J is TRBJ1-2 and V is TRBV7-2; D gene ambiguous. V gave up 5 bases and J gave up 4 bases, with 11 bases separating them. This CDR3 is built from 13 residues. CDR1 and CDR2 from the germline V gene are SGHTA and FQGNSA. CDR3 residues: CASSPGGFYGYTF. The DNA of the CDR3 is TGTGCCAGCAGCCCTGGAGGGTTCTATGGCTACACCTTC.

This clone has just one count. The V gene is TRBV4-2, the J gene TRBJ2-5; TRBD1 matches 10 bases. This CDR3 has 16 residues. Germline CDR1 is LGHNA and CDR2 is YNFKEQ. V shed 5 bases and J 2 bases; nucleotides not matched to a gene: 8. The CDR3 nucleotides read TGTGCCAGCAGCTCTCCCCCGGGACAGGGGCAAGAGACCCAGTACTTC. Amino acid sequence: CASSSPPGQGQETQYF.

The rearrangement links TRBV23-1 to TRBJ1-4; the match to TRBD1 covers 8 bases. TRBV23-1 is noted as an ORF with a role that remains uncertain. The CDR3 totals 14 residues. After removal of 8 bases from V and 7 bases from J, the junction contained 9 bases not matched to a gene. CDR3 residues: CASSRTGGGEKLFF. The CDR3 bases are TGCGCCAGCTCAAGAACAGGGGGAGGTGAAAAACTGTTTTTT.

CDR3 loop: CASSDYGLAGSYEQFF. As DNA, the CDR3 is TGCGCCAGCAGCGATTACGGACTAGCGGGGTCTTATGAGCAGTTCTTC. The V and J genes are TRBV4-1 and TRBJ2-1; 12 bases are a match to TRBD2. CDR1 MGHRA and CDR2 YSYEKL come from the germline V gene. V gave up 5 bases and J gave up 8 bases; unmatched junction bases: 10. The length of the CDR3 is 16 residues.

The chain employs TRBV9 and TRBJ2-6; the match to TRBD1 covers 10 bases. The germline V gene has CDR1 SGDLS and CDR2 YYNGEE. With V trimmed by 4 bases and J by 2 bases, 12 bases remained unmatched. The CDR3 runs 19 residues. Here the CDR3 reads CASSPIIDRGPPGANVLTF. The CDR3 DNA reads as TGTGCCAGCAGCCCCATCATAGACAGGGGGCCCCCTGGGGCCAACGTCCTGACTTTC.

The genes are TRBV7-9 and TRBJ1-2; no definite D call. This CDR3 contains 14 residues. The germline gives CDR1 SEHNR, CDR2 FQNEAQ (reference sequence). The germline V and J ends were trimmed by 8 bases and 4 bases, with 17 bases remaining between them. CDR3 coding DNA: TGTGCCAGCTCCAACGCGGGCAGACCCTATGGCTACACCTTC. Amino acids: CASSNAGRPYGYTF.

The genes are TRBV11-2 and TRBJ2-7, with D perhaps TRBD1 (6 bases). The germline CDR1 and CDR2 sequences are SGHAT and FQNNGV. This CDR3 contains 18 residues. The V and J ends lost 0 bases and 3 bases respectively, with 21 bases between them. DNA of the CDR3: TGTGCCAGCAGCTTAGATGGCCAGGGGAACAAAAGATACTACGAGCAGTACTTC. This sequence encodes CASSLDGQGNKRYYEQYF.

The rearrangement joins TRBV19 to TRBJ2-1; 14 bases are a match to TRBD2. The CDR3 sequence is 16 residues long. Trimming at V came to 4 bases and at J to 14 bases, leaving 13 bases not matched to a gene. Germline loops: CDR1 LNHDA, CDR2 SQIVND (reference sequence). CDR3 protein: CASSTLGTSGSLAEFF. CDR3 in DNA: TGTGCCAGTAGTACCCTAGGGACTAGCGGGAGTCTAGCGGAGTTCTTC.

The V gene is TRBV29-1, the J gene TRBJ2-5; 7 nucleotides match TRBD2. Germline CDR1 is SQVTM and CDR2 is ANQGSEA. J lost 2 bases, V lost 8 bases, and 5 bases had no gene match. CDR3 length: 12 amino acids. CDR3 bases: TGCAGCAGAGCGGGACCTCAAGAGACCCAGTACTTC. Its protein is CSRAGPQETQYF.

This clone was seen once. V gene TRBV6-5 combines with J gene TRBJ2-1; the D gene is possibly TRBD1 (5 bases). CDR1 is MNHEY and CDR2 is SVGAGI in the germline V gene. The CDR3 length is 14 residues. V lost 2 bases, J lost 3 bases, and 8 bases lay in between. CDR3: CASSYGADYNEQFF. CDR3 nucleotides: TGTGCCAGCAGTTACGGGGCAGACTACAATGAGCAGTTCTTC.

This clone was counted a few times. The chain employs TRBV30 and TRBJ2-1; possibly TRBD1 for D (6 bases). The CDR3 consists of 15 residues. Trimming removed 0 bases at V and 4 bases at J, with 13 bases between. Germline V lookup: CDR1 GTSNPN, CDR2 SVGIG (reference sequence). CDR3 nucleotide sequence: TGTGCCTGGAGTGTTTTTGGGGGCTTTTACAATGAGCAGTTCTTC. Its translation: CAWSVFGGFYNEQFF.